Given below is one TCR beta chain in context. Antigen unknown. Germline assignment: CDR1 LNHNV and CDR2 YYDKDF (reference sequence). The CDR3 covers 14 residues. J was trimmed by 3 bases and V by 1 base; bases with no gene match: 3. The data were taken from a study of cytomegalovirus exposure and HLA in healthy donors. Study-level results: Researchers catalogued roughly 150 TCR beta chains as cytomegalovirus-associated. Despite most TCR sequences being rare, some public TCRs occurred in many donors.

While the first cohort had 600 to 800 subjects, the donors belonged to the separate validation cohort of over a hundred subjects. TCRdb's table, derived via immunoSEQ multiplex PCR, lists solely in-frame clones and lacks some. The sample has about 130,000 clones, around 90% seen once; the top ten hold less than 8%. This clonotype originated in a woman aged 25 to 39 in good health and CMV-seropositive. Sequenced material: PBMCs. This chain connects TRBV15 to TRBJ2-7; TRBD1 matches at 7 bases. The CDR3 bases are TGTGCCACCAGCAGAGTCCCAGGGGGCTACGAGCAGTACTTC. It codes for CATSRVPGGYEQYF.